This TCR beta chain was sequenced for a study of Graves' ophthalmopathy and Graves' hyperthyroidism. This clonotype was found many times. RNA transcripts were the template, and TCR beta CDR3 regions were amplified from them. An initial RT-PCR round employing HTBI primers preceded a second-round multiplex PCR. In TCRdb, the multiplex PCR reads were re-called with MiXCR into one record per CDR3 protein. The sample contains under 200,000 distinct CDR3 sequences, less than 45% of which appear only once. The CDR3 loop spans 17 amino acids. The germline gives CDR1 MGHRA, CDR2 YSYEKL. Trimming shortened V by 4 bases and J by 0 bases, and 15 bases separated the two germline ends.

The rearrangement joins TRBV4-1 to TRBJ2-2, with D perhaps TRBD1 (7 bases). What was sequenced was peripheral blood. The receptor was derived from a woman aged 40 to 55 with Graves' ophthalmopathy. This CDR3 reads CASSLPVRGANTGELFF. The DNA for the CDR3 is TGCGCCAGCAGCCTTCCAGTCAGGGGGGCGAACACCGGGGAGCTGTTTTTT.